One TCR beta chain is described in this entry. Its antigen is currently unknown. The sample comes from a study of shared clonotypes between healthy human individuals. Study observations and caveats: Of the naive CD4 clonotypes, around 5.2% were shared across several donors. Only blood was sampled; tissue repertoires likely differ.

Trimming at V came to 0 bases and at J to 0 bases, leaving 6 bases not matched to a gene. The CDR3 covers 17 residues. Germline V CDR1 and CDR2: SGHRS, YFSETQ. Generated by immunoSEQ multiplex PCR, the TCRdb table keeps only in-frame clones and is missing some. This table has 2 million to 3 million clones, over 85% appearing once. This receptor was identified in a man aged 18 to 35 in good health. Some clones in this sample may be carry-over from other donors' samples. The sample consisted of naive CD4+ T cells from PBMCs. Subset noted: CD45RA+ positively selected. The chain has TRBV5-1 and TRBJ2-7; 10 nucleotides agree with TRBD2. The CDR3 protein is CASSLGLAGRSSYEQYF. CDR3 DNA sequence: TGCGCCAGCAGCTTGGGACTAGCGGGCCGTAGCTCCTACGAGCAGTACTTC. Variable domain in full (rest from reference TRBV5-1 and TRBJ2-7): KAGVTQTPRYLIKTRGQQVTLSCSPISGHRSVSWYQQTPGQGLQFLFEYFSETQRNKGNFPGRFSGRQFSNSRSEMNVSTLELGDSALYLCASSLGLAGRSSYEQYFGPGTRLTVT.